The clone carrying this TCR beta chain was detected only a few times. Other DNA sequences within the sample encode an identical CDR3. Sequencing used cDNA as its template, made by extracting RNA and reverse transcribing it. Produced via immunoSEQ multiplex PCR; TCRdb's table is partial and in-frame only. The profile shows about 64,000 clones, around 42% of them singletons. In germline, CDR1 is GTSNPN, CDR2 SVGIG (reference sequence). The CDR3 is 11 amino acids. Trimming removed 3 bases at V and 0 bases at J, with 2 bases between. The treatment was: oral pan-JAK inhibitor, 5-10 mg twice daily. In alopecia areata patients, both lesional scalp punch biopsies and peripheral blood were collected. These data originate in a study of CD8+ T cells in alopecia areata.

This receptor was identified in a human donor with alopecia areata. The sample was CD8+ T cells sorted from blood, taken around week 37, from a patient treated with tofacitinib. The chain joins TRBV30 to TRBJ1-1; D remains ambiguous. The CDR3 bases are TGTGCCTGGAGGATGAACACTGAAGCTTTCTTT. This translates into CAWRMNTEAFF.